This T cell receptor (beta chain) was identified in a study of blood T cell repertoires in COVID-19. The protocol was immunoSEQ multiplex PCR, while the TCRdb copy is restricted to in-frame clones and leaves out a portion. The table shows about 160,000 clones, with roughly 87% occurring only once. V was pared by 0 bases and J by 8 bases, with 14 bases between. CDR1 is MNHEY and CDR2 is SMNVEV in the germline V gene (reference sequence). The CDR3 loop spans 16 amino acids. This clone was observed a handful of times. V and J are TRBV27 and TRBJ1-6; a possible D gene is TRBD1 (5 bases). The sequencing sample was made of peripheral blood. This sequence was found in a woman between 55 and 75 years old who had recovered from COVID-19. In DNA, the CDR3 is TGTGCCAGCAGTTTATCGGTCAGTGGGGGGGATTCACCCCTCCACTTT. The encoded protein is CASSLSVSGGDSPLHF.